This T cell receptor (beta chain) was captured by sequencing in a study of cytomegalovirus exposure and HLA in healthy donors. Study results and caveats: The later analysis indicated that the majority of CMV-associated TCR beta chains appeared HLA-restricted. Cytomegalovirus status, reportedly, was diagnosed with high specificity and sensitivity by the classifier.

As to this clone: What it recognizes is unknown.

PCR involved 60 Vbeta and 13 Jbeta primers. Repertoires were generated with immunoSEQ multiplex PCR, while TCRdb's copy carries only in-frame clones and drops some. The sample has some 190,000 clones, about 77% seen once. With 3 bases clipped from V and 4 bases from J, the junction kept 9 bases outside the gene matches. The CDR3 consists of 15 residues. The germline V gene has CDR1 GTSNPN and CDR2 SVGIG (reference sequence). This TCR derives from a woman aged 25 to 39 in good health and CMV-seropositive. The V gene is TRBV30, the J gene TRBJ1-5; 7 bases are shared with TRBD1. Sequenced material: PBMCs. The CDR3 DNA reads as TGTGCCTGGAGCTTGACAGGGAGGCGGAATCAGCCCCAGCATTTT. Protein sequence: CAWSLTGRRNQPQHF.